This TCR beta chain is drawn from a study of OX40 agonist ivuxolimab in advanced cancers. Trimming cost V 2 bases and J 3 bases, with 10 bases left between them. Germline CDR1 and CDR2: GTSNPN and SVGIG (reference sequence). This CDR3 is built from 13 residues. The assay was immunoSEQ multiplex PCR, and TCRdb's table has in-frame clones only and misses some. The table lists about 40,000 clones, 75% to 90% of them singletons, with 4.7% in the top ten. The sequence derives from an adult with an advanced solid tumor such as melanoma, head and neck, liver or kidney cancer. The material sequenced was CD4+ or CD8+ T cells sorted from blood, taken in a trial of the OX40 agonist ivuxolimab. The V gene is TRBV30, the J gene TRBJ1-2; maybe TRBD1 (6 bases). CDR3 protein: CAWSSRTDYGYTF. CDR3 nucleotide sequence: TGTGCCTGGAGTAGCAGGACAGACTATGGCTACACCTTC.